This TCR beta chain was identified during a study of T cell responses to AZD1222 COVID-19 vaccine. At the level of the study: Second doses at about 4 or about 12 weeks were pooled.

Comment on this clone: Its matching antigen is unknown.

Study-level findings and limits: Nearly half of spike-specific TCRs reportedly target unmutated variant regions. Vaccine-associated CD4 TCRs ranged over spike, dominating at 160-218 and 743-854.

V shed 8 bases, J shed 4 bases, and the junction held 9 bases outside the gene matches. Germline values: CDR1 GTSNPN, CDR2 SVGIG (reference sequence). The CDR3 consists of 13 residues. TCRdb's copy holds only in-frame clones and misses some; the assay was immunoSEQ multiplex PCR. The table lists 95,000 to 150,000 clones, approximately 85% of them singletons. This receptor was identified in an adult in good health. The V call is TRBV30, the J call TRBJ2-7, with 9 bases identical to TRBD2. The material was peripheral blood, obtained on day 0 of AZD1222 vaccination. The CDR3 DNA is TGTGCCGGCCGGACTAGCGCCGTTTACGAGCAGTACTTC. As protein: CAGRTSAVYEQYF.